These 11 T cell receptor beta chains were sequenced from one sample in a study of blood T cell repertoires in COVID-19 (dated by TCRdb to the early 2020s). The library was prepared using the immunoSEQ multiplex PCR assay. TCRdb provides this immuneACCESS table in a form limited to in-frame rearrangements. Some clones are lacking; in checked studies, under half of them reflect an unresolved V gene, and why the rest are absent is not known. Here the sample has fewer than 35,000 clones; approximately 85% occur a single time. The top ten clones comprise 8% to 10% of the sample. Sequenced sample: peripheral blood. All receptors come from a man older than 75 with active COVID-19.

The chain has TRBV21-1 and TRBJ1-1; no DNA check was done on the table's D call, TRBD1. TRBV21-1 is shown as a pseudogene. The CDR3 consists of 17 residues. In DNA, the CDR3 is TGTGCCAGCAGCAAAGTCAAGGGGGCATTAGGGAACACTGAAGCTTTCTTT. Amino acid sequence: CASSKVKGALGNTEAFF.

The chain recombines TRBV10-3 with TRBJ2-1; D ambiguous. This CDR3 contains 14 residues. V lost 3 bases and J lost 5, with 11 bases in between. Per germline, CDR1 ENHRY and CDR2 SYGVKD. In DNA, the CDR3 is TGTGCCATCAGTGATGAGACGGGTAACAATGAGCAGTTCTTC. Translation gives CAISDETGNNEQFF.

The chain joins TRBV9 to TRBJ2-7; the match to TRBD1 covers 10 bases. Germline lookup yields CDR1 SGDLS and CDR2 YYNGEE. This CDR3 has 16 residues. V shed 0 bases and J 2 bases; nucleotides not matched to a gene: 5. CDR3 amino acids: CASSVGVGQGAYEQYF. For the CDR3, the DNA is TGTGCCAGCAGCGTAGGAGTAGGACAGGGGGCCTACGAGCAGTACTTC.

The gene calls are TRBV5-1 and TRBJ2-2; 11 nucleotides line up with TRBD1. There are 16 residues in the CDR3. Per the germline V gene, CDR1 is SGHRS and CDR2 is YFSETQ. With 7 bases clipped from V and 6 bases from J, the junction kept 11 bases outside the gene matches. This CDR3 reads CASSTSGTGGSGELFF. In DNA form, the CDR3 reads TGCGCCAGCTCAACCTCCGGGACAGGGGGATCCGGGGAGCTGTTTTTT.

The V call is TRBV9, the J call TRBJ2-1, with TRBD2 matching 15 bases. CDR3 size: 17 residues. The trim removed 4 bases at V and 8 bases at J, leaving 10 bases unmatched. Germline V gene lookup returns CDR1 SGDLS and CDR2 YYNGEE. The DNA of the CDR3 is TGTGCCAGCAGCTCGCGGACTAGCGGGGGGGCCGTCGATGAGCAGTTCTTC. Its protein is CASSSRTSGGAVDEQFF.

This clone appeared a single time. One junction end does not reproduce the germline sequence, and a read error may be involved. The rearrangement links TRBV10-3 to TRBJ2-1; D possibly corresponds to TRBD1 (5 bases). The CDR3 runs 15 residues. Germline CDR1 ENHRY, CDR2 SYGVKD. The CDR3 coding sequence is TGTGCCATCAGTGAAGGGGCACGGTCCTCCAATGAGCAGTTCTTC. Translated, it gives CAISEGARSSNEQFF.

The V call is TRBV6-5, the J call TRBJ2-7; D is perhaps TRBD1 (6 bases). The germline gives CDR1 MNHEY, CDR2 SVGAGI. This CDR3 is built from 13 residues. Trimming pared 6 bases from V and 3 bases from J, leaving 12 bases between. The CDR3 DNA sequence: TGTGCCAGCAGGGGGGCATTGAGCTACGAGCAGTACTTC. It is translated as CASRGALSYEQYF.

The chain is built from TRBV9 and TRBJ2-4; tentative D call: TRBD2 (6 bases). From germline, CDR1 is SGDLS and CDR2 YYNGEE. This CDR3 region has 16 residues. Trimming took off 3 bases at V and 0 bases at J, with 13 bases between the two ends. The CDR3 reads CASSATGGLAKNIQYF. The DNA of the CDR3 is TGTGCCAGCAGCGCGACTGGGGGGTTAGCCAAAAACATTCAGTACTTC. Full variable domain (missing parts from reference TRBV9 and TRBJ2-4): DSGVTQTPKHLITATGQRVTLRCSPRSGDLSVYWYQQSLDQGLQFLIQYYNGEERAKGNILERFSAQQFPDLHSELNLSSLELGDSALYFCASSATGGLAKNIQYFGAGTRLSVL.

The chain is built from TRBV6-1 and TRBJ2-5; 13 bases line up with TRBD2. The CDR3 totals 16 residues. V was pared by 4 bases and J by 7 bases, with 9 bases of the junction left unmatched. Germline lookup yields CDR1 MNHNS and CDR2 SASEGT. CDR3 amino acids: CASSGGTSGAGWTQYF. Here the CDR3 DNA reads TGTGCCAGCAGTGGCGGGACTAGCGGGGCCGGATGGACCCAGTACTTC.

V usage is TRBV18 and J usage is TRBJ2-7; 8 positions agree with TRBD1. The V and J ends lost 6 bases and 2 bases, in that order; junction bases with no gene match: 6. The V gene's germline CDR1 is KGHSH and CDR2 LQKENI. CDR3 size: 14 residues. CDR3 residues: CASSSGTGPYEQYF. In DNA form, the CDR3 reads TGTGCCAGCTCGTCCGGGACAGGTCCCTACGAGCAGTACTTC.

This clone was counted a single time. The CDR3: CASSILSGGPTDTQYF. The CDR3 DNA reads TGTGCCAGTAGTATACTTAGCGGGGGGCCCACAGATACGCAGTATTTT. The J gene is TRBJ2-3, the V gene TRBV19; 10 bases are a match to TRBD2. V was clipped by 2 bases and J by 2 bases; unmatched bases: 4. The CDR3 has 16 residues. Per the germline V gene, CDR1 is LNHDA and CDR2 is SQIVND (reference sequence).